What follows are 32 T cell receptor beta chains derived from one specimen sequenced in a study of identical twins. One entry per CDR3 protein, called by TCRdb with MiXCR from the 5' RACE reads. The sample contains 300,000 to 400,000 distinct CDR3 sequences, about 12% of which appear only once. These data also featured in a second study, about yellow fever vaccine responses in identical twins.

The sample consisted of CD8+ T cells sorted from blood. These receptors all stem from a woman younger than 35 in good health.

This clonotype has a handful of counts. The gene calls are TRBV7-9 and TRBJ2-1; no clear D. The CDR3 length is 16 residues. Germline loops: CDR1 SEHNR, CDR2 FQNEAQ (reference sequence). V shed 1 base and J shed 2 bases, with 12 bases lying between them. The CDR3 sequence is CASSLVLRRTYNEQFF. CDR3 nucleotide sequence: TGTGCCAGCAGCTTAGTGCTAAGAAGGACCTACAATGAGCAGTTCTTC.

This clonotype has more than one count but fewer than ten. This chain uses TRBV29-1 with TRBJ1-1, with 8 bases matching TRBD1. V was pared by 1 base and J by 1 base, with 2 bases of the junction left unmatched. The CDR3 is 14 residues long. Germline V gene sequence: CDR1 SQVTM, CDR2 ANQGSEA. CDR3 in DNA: TGCAGCGTTGAAGGAGGGACAGGGAACACTGAAGCTTTCTTT. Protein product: CSVEGGTGNTEAFF.

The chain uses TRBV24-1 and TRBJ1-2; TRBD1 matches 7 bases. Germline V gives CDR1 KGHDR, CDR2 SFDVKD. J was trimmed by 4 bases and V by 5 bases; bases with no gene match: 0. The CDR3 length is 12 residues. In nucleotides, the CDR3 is TGTGCCACCAGTGGACAGGGCTATGGCTACACCTTC. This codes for CATSGQGYGYTF.

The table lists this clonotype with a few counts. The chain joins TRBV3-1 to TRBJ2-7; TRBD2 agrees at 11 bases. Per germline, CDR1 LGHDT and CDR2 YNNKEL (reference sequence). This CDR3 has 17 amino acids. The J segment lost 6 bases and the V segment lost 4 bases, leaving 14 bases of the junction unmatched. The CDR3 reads CASSPIGLAGSVSEQYF. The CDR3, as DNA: TGTGCCAGCAGCCCCATTGGACTAGCGGGTTCAGTATCCGAGCAGTACTTC.

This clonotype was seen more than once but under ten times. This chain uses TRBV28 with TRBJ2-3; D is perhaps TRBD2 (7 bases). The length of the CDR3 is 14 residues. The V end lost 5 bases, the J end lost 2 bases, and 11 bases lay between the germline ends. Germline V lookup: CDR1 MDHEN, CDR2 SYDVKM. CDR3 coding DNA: TGTGCCAGCAGTAGGGGGGGGGTCACAGATACGCAGTATTTT. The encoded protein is CASSRGGVTDTQYF.

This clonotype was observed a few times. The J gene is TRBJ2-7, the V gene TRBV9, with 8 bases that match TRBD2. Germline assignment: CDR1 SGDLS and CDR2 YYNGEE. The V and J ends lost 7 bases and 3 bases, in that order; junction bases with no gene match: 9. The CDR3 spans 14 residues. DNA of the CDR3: TGTGCCAGCGGCGAGGGACTAGATGGCTACGAGCAGTACTTC. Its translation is CASGEGLDGYEQYF.

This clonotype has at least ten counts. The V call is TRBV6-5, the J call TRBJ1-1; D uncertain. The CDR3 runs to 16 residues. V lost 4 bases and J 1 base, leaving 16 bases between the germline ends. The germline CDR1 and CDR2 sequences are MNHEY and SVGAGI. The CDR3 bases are TGTGCCAGCAGTTCCTTATCCATTGTTAGGAACACTGAAGCTTTCTTT. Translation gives CASSSLSIVRNTEAFF.

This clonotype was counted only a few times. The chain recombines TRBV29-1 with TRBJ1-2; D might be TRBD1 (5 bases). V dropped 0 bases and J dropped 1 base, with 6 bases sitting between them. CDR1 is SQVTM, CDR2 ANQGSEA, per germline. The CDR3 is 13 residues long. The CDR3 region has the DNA TGCAGCGTTGAAGACAGGGATAACTATGGCTACACCTTC. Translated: CSVEDRDNYGYTF. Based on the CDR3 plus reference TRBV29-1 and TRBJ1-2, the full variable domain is SAVISQKPSRDICQRGTSLTIQCQVDSQVTMMFWYRQQPGQSLTLIATANQGSEATYESGFVIDKFPISRPNLTFSTLTVSNMSPEDSSIYLCSVEDRDNYGYTFGSGTRLTVV.

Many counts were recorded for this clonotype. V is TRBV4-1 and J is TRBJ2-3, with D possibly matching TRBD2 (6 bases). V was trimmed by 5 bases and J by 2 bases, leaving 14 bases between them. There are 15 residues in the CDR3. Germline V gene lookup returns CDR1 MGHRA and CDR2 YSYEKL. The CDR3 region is CASSYLAATTDTQYF. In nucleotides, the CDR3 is TGCGCCAGCAGCTACTTAGCGGCTACCACAGATACGCAGTATTTT.

The CDR3 region has the DNA TGTGCTAGTGGTTTGGTTAGGGTAATGAACACTGAAGCTTTCTTT. This gives the protein CASGLVRVMNTEAFF. The V call is TRBV12-5, the J call TRBJ1-1; D call uncertain. The CDR3 extends over 15 amino acids. Germline lookup yields CDR1 LGHNT and CDR2 FRNRAP. The germline V and J ends were trimmed by 0 bases and 0 bases, with 8 bases remaining between them. Combining the CDR3 with reference TRBV12-5 and TRBJ1-1 gives the whole variable domain DARVTQTPRHKVTEMGQEVTMRCQPILGHNTVFWYRQTMMQGLELLAYFRNRAPLDDSGMPKDRFSAEMPDATLATLKIQPSEPRDSAVYFCASGLVRVMNTEAFFGQGTRLTVV.

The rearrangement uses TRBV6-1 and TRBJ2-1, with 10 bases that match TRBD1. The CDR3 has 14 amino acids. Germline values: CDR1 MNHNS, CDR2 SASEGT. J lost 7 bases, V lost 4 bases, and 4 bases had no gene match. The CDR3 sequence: CASSGPGQGNEQFF. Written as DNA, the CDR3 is TGTGCCAGCAGTGGACCGGGACAGGGGAATGAGCAGTTCTTC.

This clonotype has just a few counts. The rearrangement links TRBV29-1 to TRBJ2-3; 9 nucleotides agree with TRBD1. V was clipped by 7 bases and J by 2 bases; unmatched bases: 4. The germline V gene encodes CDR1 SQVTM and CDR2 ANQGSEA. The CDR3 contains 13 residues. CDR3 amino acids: CSGDRASTDTQYF. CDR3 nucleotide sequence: TGCAGCGGGGACAGGGCATCCACAGATACGCAGTATTTT.

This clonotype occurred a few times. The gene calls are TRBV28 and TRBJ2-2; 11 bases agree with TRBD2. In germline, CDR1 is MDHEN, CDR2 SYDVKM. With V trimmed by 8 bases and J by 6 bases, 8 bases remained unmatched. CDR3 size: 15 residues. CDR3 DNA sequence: TGTGCCAGCCTTGGTAGTAGCGGGAGGGCCGGGGAGCTGTTTTTT. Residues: CASLGSSGRAGELFF.

The CDR3 bases are TGTGCCAGCAGCAGACCGAACACCGGGGAGCTGTTTTTT. Protein sequence: CASSRPNTGELFF. The chain combines TRBV13 with TRBJ2-2; no firm D call. V lost 5 bases and J lost 0, with 4 bases in between. The CDR3 totals 13 residues. The germline gives CDR1 PRHDT, CDR2 FYEKMQ (reference sequence).

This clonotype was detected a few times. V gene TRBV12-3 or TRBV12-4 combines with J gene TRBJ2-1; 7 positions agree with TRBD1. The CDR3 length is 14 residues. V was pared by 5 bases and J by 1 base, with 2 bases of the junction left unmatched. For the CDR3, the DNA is TGTGCCAGCAGTGGGACAGAGTCCTACAATGAGCAGTTCTTC. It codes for CASSGTESYNEQFF.

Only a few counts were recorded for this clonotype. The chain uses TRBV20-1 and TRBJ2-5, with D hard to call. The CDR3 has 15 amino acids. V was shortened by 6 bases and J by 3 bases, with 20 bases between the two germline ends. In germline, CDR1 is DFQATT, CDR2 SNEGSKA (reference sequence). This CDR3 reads CSASRAAQYEETQYF. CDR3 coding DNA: TGCAGTGCCTCCCGCGCGGCACAGTACGAAGAGACCCAGTACTTC.

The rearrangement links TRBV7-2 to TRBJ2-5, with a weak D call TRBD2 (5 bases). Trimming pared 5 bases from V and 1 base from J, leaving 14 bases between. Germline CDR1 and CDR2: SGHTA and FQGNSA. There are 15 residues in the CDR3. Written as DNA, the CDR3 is TGTGCCAGCAGCCTCGCCTGGCGGGTCCAAGAGACCCAGTACTTC. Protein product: CASSLAWRVQETQYF.

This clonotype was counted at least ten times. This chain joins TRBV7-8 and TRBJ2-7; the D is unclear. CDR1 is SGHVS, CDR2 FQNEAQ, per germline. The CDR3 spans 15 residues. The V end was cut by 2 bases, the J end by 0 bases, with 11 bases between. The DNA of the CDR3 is TGTGCCAGCAGCTTATTCTTTGCGTTCTCCTACGAGCAGTACTTC. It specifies CASSLFFAFSYEQYF.

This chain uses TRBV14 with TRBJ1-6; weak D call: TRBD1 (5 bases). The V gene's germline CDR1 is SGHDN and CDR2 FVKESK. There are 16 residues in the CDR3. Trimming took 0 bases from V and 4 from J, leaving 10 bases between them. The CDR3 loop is CASSQEVGAYNSPLHF. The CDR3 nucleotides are TGTGCCAGCAGCCAAGAAGTAGGGGCTTATAATTCACCCCTCCACTTT.

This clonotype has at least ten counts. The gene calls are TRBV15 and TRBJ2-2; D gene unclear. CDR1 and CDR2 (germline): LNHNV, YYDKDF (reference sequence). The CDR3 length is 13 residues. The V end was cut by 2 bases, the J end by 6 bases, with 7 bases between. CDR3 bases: TGTGCCACCAGCAGAAGTCGTGCCGGGGAGCTGTTTTTT. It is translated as CATSRSRAGELFF.

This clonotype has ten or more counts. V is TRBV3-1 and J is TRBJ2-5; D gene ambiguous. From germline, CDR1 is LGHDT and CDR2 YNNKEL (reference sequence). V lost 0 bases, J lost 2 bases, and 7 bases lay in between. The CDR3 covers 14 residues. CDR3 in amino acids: CASSQESLQETQYF. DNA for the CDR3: TGTGCCAGCAGCCAAGAATCCCTTCAAGAGACCCAGTACTTC.

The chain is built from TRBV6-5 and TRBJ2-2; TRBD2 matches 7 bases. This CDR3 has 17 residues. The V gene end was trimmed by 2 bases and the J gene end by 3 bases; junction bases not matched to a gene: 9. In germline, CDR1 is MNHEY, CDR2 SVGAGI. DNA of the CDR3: TGTGCCAGCAGTTACCCAAGGCGGGAGTACGACACCGGGGAGCTGTTTTTT. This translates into CASSYPRREYDTGELFF.

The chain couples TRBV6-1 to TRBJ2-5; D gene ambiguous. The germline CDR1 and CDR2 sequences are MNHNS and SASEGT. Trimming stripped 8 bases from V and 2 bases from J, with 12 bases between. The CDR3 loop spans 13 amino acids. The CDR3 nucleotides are TGTGCCAGCTCCACTGGTATTCAAGAGACCCAGTACTTC. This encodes CASSTGIQETQYF.

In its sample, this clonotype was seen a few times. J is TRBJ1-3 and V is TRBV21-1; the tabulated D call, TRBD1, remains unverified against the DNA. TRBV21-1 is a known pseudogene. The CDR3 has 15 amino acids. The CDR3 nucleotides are TGTGCCAGCAGCCGAGTACAGGGGAATGGAAACACCATATATTTT. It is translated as CASSRVQGNGNTIYF.

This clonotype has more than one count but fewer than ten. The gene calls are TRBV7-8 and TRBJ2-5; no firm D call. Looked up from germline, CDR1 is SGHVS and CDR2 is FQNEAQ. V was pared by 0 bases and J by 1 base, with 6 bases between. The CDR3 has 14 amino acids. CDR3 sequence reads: CASSLALLQETQYF. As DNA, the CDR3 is TGTGCCAGCAGCTTAGCCCTCCTCCAAGAGACCCAGTACTTC.

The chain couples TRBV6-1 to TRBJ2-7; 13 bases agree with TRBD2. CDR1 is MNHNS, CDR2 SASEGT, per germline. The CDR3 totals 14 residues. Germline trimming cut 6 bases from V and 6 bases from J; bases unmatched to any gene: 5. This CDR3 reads CASSPTSGGAEQYV. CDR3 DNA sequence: TGTGCCAGCAGCCCAACTAGCGGGGGGGCCGAGCAGTACGTC.

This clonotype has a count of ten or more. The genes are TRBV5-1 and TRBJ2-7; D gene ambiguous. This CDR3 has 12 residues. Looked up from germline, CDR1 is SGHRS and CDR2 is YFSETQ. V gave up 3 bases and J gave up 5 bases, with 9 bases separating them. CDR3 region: CASSSESHEQYF. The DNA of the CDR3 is TGCGCCAGCAGCTCGGAGTCTCACGAGCAGTACTTC.

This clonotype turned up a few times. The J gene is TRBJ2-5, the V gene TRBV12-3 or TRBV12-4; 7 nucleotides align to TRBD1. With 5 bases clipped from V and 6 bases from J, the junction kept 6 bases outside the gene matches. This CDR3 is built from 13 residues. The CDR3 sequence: CASSPGTVQTQYF. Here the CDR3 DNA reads TGTGCCAGCAGTCCCGGGACAGTACAGACCCAGTACTTC.

CDR3 in amino acids: CASSQDGAVTDTQYF. CDR3 nucleotides: TGCGCCAGCAGCCAAGATGGGGCAGTCACAGATACGCAGTATTTT. This chain uses TRBV4-1 with TRBJ2-3; weak D call: TRBD1 (5 bases). CDR3 length equals 15 residues. Germline V gives CDR1 MGHRA, CDR2 YSYEKL. V gave up 0 bases and J gave up 2 bases, with 9 bases separating them.

The CDR3 reads CSAERTGSNTEAFF. In DNA form, the CDR3 reads TGCAGTGCTGAACGGACAGGGTCGAACACTGAAGCTTTCTTT. This chain joins TRBV20-1 and TRBJ1-1, with 8 nucleotides matching TRBD1. The CDR3 is 14 residues long. Germline loops: CDR1 DFQATT, CDR2 SNEGSKA (reference sequence). The V and J ends lost 5 bases and 1 base, in that order; junction bases with no gene match: 6.

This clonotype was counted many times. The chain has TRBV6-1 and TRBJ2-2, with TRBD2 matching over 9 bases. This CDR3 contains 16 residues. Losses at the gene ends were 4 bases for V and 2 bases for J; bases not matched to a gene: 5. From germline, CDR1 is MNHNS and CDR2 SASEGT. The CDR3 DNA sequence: TGTGCCAGCAGTGGGCTAGCGGGGCGAAACACCGGGGAGCTGTTTTTT. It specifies CASSGLAGRNTGELFF.

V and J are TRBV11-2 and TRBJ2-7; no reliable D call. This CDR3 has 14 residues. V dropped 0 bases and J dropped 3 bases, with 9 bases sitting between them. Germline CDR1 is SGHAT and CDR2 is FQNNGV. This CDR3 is CASSLEFGLYEQYV. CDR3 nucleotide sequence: TGTGCCAGCAGCTTAGAGTTTGGTCTCTACGAGCAGTACGTC.